The TCR beta chain described here comes from a study of tumor-infiltrating lymphocytes in primary liver carcinoma. Study as a whole: Ranging in age from 30 to 69 years, the patients were men and women. Study results and caveats: The 250 largest clones made up significantly more of tumor than blood repertoires (p = 0.039).

Unsorted bulk tissue (roughly 19-31 mg) underwent RNA and DNA co-extraction. Every tumor contributed samples taken at five separate regions. Constant-region priming of about 500 ng total RNA yielded TCR beta cDNA. Three nested multiplex PCR rounds, a slightly modified ARM-PCR, produced the libraries for TCR beta. Both of the initial two PCR rounds ran for roughly 11 cycles and employed TRBV1-TRBV30 forward primers alongside a C-beta reverse primer. TCRdb fed the multiplex PCR reads into MiXCR, producing one record per CDR3 protein. The sample lists about 99,000 distinct CDR3 sequences, approximately 68% occurring once. V gave up 8 bases and J gave up 11 bases; unmatched junction bases: 13. Germline CDR1 reads SGHNT; CDR2 reads YENEEA. The CDR3 runs to 14 residues. Concerning this clonotype itself: The antigen remains unidentified.

This TCR was recovered from a woman between 55 and 75 years old with primary liver carcinoma and hepatitis B virus infection. Sequenced material: liver tumor tissue from sampling region 5. Subset indicated: tumor region T5, tumor centre. This chain uses TRBV11-3 with TRBJ2-1; TRBD1 agrees at 9 bases. The CDR3 spells CASGARDRVCKQFF. CDR3 coding DNA: TGTGCCAGCGGCGCTCGGGACAGGGTATGCAAGCAGTTCTTC.